The clone carrying this T cell receptor (beta chain) was counted at least ten times. Its antigen is currently unknown. Germline assignment: CDR1 MNHEY and CDR2 SVGEGT. V lost 6 bases to trimming and J lost 6 bases, with 14 bases between them. This CDR3 is built from 14 residues. This specimen belongs to a study of CD8 T cells in ankylosing spondylitis. Points from the study as a whole: Significant enrichment of disease-linked clones was reportedly seen in matched ankylosing spondylitis synovial fluid. Ankylosing spondylitis blood seemed to carry a telltale TCR beta motif made of eight highly homologous variants.

The TCR beta libraries were generated through quantitative 5'-RACE incorporating molecular barcodes. MiXCR, run by TCRdb on the 5' RACE reads, gives a single entry per CDR3 protein. The repertoire consists of fewer than 200,000 distinct CDR3 sequences, with about 20% occurring once and the leading ten covering about 4.3%. The clonotype comes from a male donor under 35 with ankylosing spondylitis or in good health (not recorded which). V is TRBV6-2 or TRBV6-3 and J is TRBJ2-2, with a weak D call TRBD2 (5 bases). The sequenced material came from blood, either unsorted or a sorted T cell fraction (not recorded which). The CDR3 bases are TGTGCCAGCAGGGAGGTTATGGACTCCGGGGAGCTGTTTTTT. It is translated as CASREVMDSGELFF.